These 11 T cell receptor beta chains share one sample of origin, sequenced in a study of spatial heterogeneity in lung cancer. TCRdb itself ran the 5' RACE reads through MiXCR, one entry per CDR3 protein. The sample consists of about 22,000 distinct CDR3 sequences, more than 5% of them appearing once. Specified time point: sample taken at primary tumor resection. The specimen was PBMCs, collected at surgery. The receptors here all came from a male donor with early-stage non-small cell lung cancer.

This clonotype was detected ten times or more. The CDR3 nucleotides are TGCGCCAGCAGCTTGGAGGTCACCGGCACCGGGGAGCTGTTTTTT. Residues: CASSLEVTGTGELFF. The chain joins TRBV5-1 to TRBJ2-2; D not resolved. Per the germline V gene, CDR1 is SGHRS and CDR2 is YFSETQ. The CDR3 sequence is 15 residues long. Trimming pared 0 bases from V and 4 bases from J, leaving 10 bases between.

This clonotype was seen more than once but under ten times. The chain uses TRBV30 and TRBJ2-5; tentatively, D is TRBD2 (7 bases). Deletions cut 0 bases from V and 1 base from J, with 12 bases between. From germline, CDR1 is GTSNPN and CDR2 SVGIG (reference sequence). The CDR3 runs 15 residues. In nucleotides, the CDR3 is TGTGCCTGGAGTGTACGGGGGGCCCTCCAAGAGACCCAGTACTTC. Translation gives CAWSVRGALQETQYF.

This clonotype was counted ten times or more. CDR3 nucleotide sequence: TGCAGCGTTGAATCTAGCATCTGGTATTACAATGAGCAGTTCTTC. This codes for CSVESSIWYYNEQFF. J is TRBJ2-1 and V is TRBV29-1; TRBD2 might be the D (5 bases). The germline V and J ends were trimmed by 2 bases and 4 bases, with 15 bases remaining between them. This CDR3 has 15 residues. Germline values: CDR1 SQVTM, CDR2 ANQGSEA.

This clonotype was recorded many times. This sequence joins TRBV6-2 or TRBV6-3 and TRBJ1-5; weak D call: TRBD1 (6 bases). Per germline, CDR1 MNHEY and CDR2 SVGEGT. This CDR3 region has 15 residues. V was trimmed by 2 bases and J by 5 bases, leaving 13 bases between them. CDR3 bases: TGTGCCAGCAGTTACGGGGGGCCCGGGGATCAGCCCCAGCATTTT. Translating it yields CASSYGGPGDQPQHF.

This clonotype was counted many times. The chain links TRBV3-1 to TRBJ1-4; 12 bases match TRBD1. This CDR3 has 15 amino acids. Germline assignment: CDR1 LGHDT and CDR2 YNNKEL (reference sequence). V lost 6 bases and J lost 8; bases outside the gene matches: 7. The CDR3 protein is CASRRDGTGGEKLFF. The CDR3 bases are TGTGCCAGCAGACGGGACGGGACAGGGGGCGAAAAACTGTTTTTT.

This clonotype came up many times. V gene TRBV28 combines with J gene TRBJ2-7; TRBD2 matches at 7 bases. The CDR3 has 14 amino acids. Germline loops: CDR1 MDHEN, CDR2 SYDVKM. Trimming cost V 5 bases and J 3 bases; bases outside gene matches: 7. CDR3: CASSSGKLSYEQYF. The DNA for the CDR3 is TGTGCCAGCAGTAGCGGGAAACTCAGCTACGAGCAGTACTTC.

The chain links TRBV5-1 to TRBJ2-7; D might be TRBD1 (5 bases). V gave up 2 bases and J gave up 6 bases, with 9 bases separating them. CDR1 is SGHRS and CDR2 is YFSETQ in the germline V gene. This CDR3 has 12 amino acids. The CDR3 reads CASSLRGIEQYF. CDR3 bases: TGCGCCAGCAGCTTAAGGGGAATCGAGCAGTACTTC.

This clonotype appeared many times. The chain combines TRBV10-3 with TRBJ2-3, with 9 bases that match TRBD1. Germline CDR1 ENHRY, CDR2 SYGVKD. The CDR3 is made up of 15 amino acids. With V trimmed by 0 bases and J by 3 bases, 1 base remained unmatched. DNA of the CDR3: TGTGCCATCAGTGAGTCGGGACAGGGAACAGATACGCAGTATTTT. It codes for CAISESGQGTDTQYF.

This clonotype was seen at least ten times. CDR3 region: CASSLVPGITGELFF. CDR3 in DNA: TGTGCCAGCAGCTTGGTCCCAGGGATCACCGGGGAGCTGTTTTTT. The chain combines TRBV5-6 with TRBJ2-2; D is perhaps TRBD1 (5 bases). The germline V gene has CDR1 SGHDT and CDR2 YYEEEE. The CDR3 contains 15 residues. V was cut by 0 bases and J by 4 bases, with 10 bases left in between.

The chain uses TRBV7-8 and TRBJ2-3, with D tentatively TRBD2 (6 bases). In germline, CDR1 is SGHVS, CDR2 FQNEAQ. Trimming removed 5 bases from V and 4 bases from J, with 13 bases in between. CDR3 length: 14 residues. The CDR3 region has the DNA TGTGCCAGCAGCGCCTGGGGGGACCCAGATACGCAGTATTTT. As protein: CASSAWGDPDTQYF. The complete variable domain, with remaining parts taken from reference TRBV7-8 and TRBJ2-3, reads GAGVSQSPRYKVAKRGQDVALRCDPISGHVSLFWYQQALGQGPEFLTYFQNEAQLDKSGLPSDRFFAERPEGSVSTLKIQRTQQEDSAVYLCASSAWGDPDTQYFGPGTRLTVL.

In its sample, this clonotype was seen many times. The V call is TRBV6-6, the J call TRBJ1-1; weak D call: TRBD1 (6 bases). The germline V and J ends were trimmed by 0 bases and 0 bases, with 14 bases remaining between them. The CDR3 has 17 residues. Germline-derived CDR1 and CDR2 are MNHNY and SVGAGI (reference sequence). This CDR3 is CASSYSIAGGMNTEAFF. For the CDR3, the DNA is TGTGCCAGCAGTTACTCGATTGCGGGGGGCATGAACACTGAAGCTTTCTTT.